The entry below describes one T cell receptor beta chain. Its antigen remains unknown. Method: immunoSEQ multiplex PCR; TCRdb's copy keeps in-frame clones and lacks some. The sample comprises 150,000 or so clones, about 90% of which are singletons, and 1.2% to 1.5% rests with the top ten. The source of the sample is a study of T cell responses to AZD1222 COVID-19 vaccine. Findings of the study overall: With dominance at 160-218 and 743-854, vaccine-associated CD4 TCRs spanned spike. There were repertoire samples only from the period after the peak T cell response. Unmutated variant regions are reportedly the target of nearly half of TCRs that are spike-specific.

The CDR3 covers 14 residues. V was trimmed by 3 bases and J by 1 base, leaving 10 bases between them. CDR1 is SGHNT, CDR2 YYREEE, per germline (reference sequence). The chain employs TRBV5-4 and TRBJ1-1, with D unclear. The sequences come from peripheral blood, collected on day 0 of AZD1222 vaccination. The receptor's source is an adult in good health. DNA of the CDR3: TGTGCCAGCAGCTGGAAGGCTCCGAACACTGAAGCTTTCTTT. Translation gives CASSWKAPNTEAFF.